This TCR beta chain was obtained from a study of shared clonotypes between healthy human individuals. The germline V gene encodes CDR1 MNHEY and CDR2 SVGAGI. This CDR3 region has 14 residues. Trimming took off 10 bases at V and 2 bases at J, with 16 bases between the two ends. Points from the study as a whole: Clonotypes shared by all four sorted-subset donors had higher generation probabilities than non-shared clonotypes. Several donors had roughly 5.2% of their naive CD4 clonotypes in common.

It was 150 to 200 ng DNA, 25,000 to 35,000 T cell genomes, that sorted-subset replicate PCRs used. TCRdb's table, derived via immunoSEQ multiplex PCR, lists solely in-frame clones and lacks some. This sample has 2 million to 2.5 million clones, with approximately 94% found just once. This clone was observed a single time. The antigen remains undetermined. Every donor was a Caucasian adult from Nashville, Tennessee. The source material was naive CD4+ T cells sorted from blood. Subset in this sample: CD45RA+ positively selected. This rearrangement joins TRBV6-5 to TRBJ2-3; D perhaps matches TRBD1 (5 bases). This sequence originates from a man between 18 and 35 years old in good health. CDR3 region: CATKGVSATDTQYF. CDR3 in DNA: TGTGCCACCAAAGGGGTATCAGCCACAGATACGCAGTATTTT.